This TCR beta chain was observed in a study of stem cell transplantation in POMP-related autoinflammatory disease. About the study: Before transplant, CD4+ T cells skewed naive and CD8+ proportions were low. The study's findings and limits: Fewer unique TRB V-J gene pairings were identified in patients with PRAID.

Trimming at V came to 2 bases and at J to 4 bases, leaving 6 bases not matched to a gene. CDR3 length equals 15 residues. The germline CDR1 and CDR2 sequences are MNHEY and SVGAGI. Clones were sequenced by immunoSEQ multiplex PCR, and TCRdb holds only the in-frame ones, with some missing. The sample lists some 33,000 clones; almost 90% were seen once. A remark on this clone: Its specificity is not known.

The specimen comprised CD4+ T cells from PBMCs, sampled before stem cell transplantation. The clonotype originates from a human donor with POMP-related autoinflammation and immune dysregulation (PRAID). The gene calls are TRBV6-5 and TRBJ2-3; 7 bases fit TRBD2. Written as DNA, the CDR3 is TGTGCCAGCAGTTACCGGGGGAGGGGCGCAGATACGCAGTATTTT. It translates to CASSYRGRGADTQYF.